The 21 T cell receptor beta chains presented below share a single source sample, sequenced in a study of a mutant IDH1 vaccine in newly diagnosed glioma. TCRdb keeps only in-frame clones here, not all; method: immunoSEQ multiplex PCR. The data contain about 130,000 clones, roughly 75% of them singletons. Their cognate antigens are unknown. Time point in this sample: week 11, during vaccination. Vaccine doses each comprised 300 ug of mutant IDH1 20-mer peptide, with topical imiquimod. This sample comprised PBMCs, obtained from a glioma patient whose treatment included an IDH1 peptide vaccine. These receptors all come from a man aged 40-49 years with glioma.

The J gene is TRBJ2-5, the V gene TRBV5-5; the D is unclear. The V gene's germline CDR1 is SGHKS and CDR2 YYEKEE (reference sequence). The CDR3 is 15 residues long. The V gene lost 3 bases and the J gene lost 4 bases, with 16 bases spanning the gap. The CDR3 sequence is CASSSQRPQGETQYF. The DNA of the CDR3 is TGTGCCAGCAGCTCCCAGAGGCCGCAAGGAGAGACCCAGTACTTC.

The chain combines TRBV7-6 with TRBJ1-5; tentative D call: TRBD1 (6 bases). CDR1 SGHVS and CDR2 FNYEAQ come from the germline V gene. CDR3 length equals 14 residues. The V and J ends lost 5 bases and 6 bases respectively, with 14 bases between them. CDR3 bases: TGTGCCAGCAGCCCGACAGGTTATCGTCAGCCCCAGCATTTT. This gives the protein CASSPTGYRQPQHF.

The V call is TRBV7-2, the J call TRBJ2-3, with D tentatively TRBD1 or TRBD2 (5 bases each). The germline V and J ends were trimmed by 8 bases and 3 bases, with 18 bases remaining between them. Germline V lookup: CDR1 SGHTA, CDR2 FQGNSA. The CDR3 consists of 15 residues. This CDR3 reads CASLLGVSPTDTQYF. As DNA, the CDR3 is TGTGCCAGCCTCCTGGGGGTTTCTCCGACAGATACGCAGTATTTT.

The chain couples TRBV21-1 to TRBJ2-3; the tabulated D call, TRBD1, remains unverified against the DNA. TRBV21-1 is given as a pseudogene. This CDR3 has 16 amino acids. The CDR3 spells CAKSQGSRGLVDTQYF. The CDR3 nucleotides are TGTGCCAAAAGCCAGGGGTCCCGGGGTCTGGTAGATACGCAGTATTTT.

This chain uses TRBV7-8 with TRBJ2-7, with D unclear. The CDR3 totals 11 residues. Germline lookup yields CDR1 SGHVS and CDR2 FQNEAQ. Trimming stripped 4 bases from V and 3 bases from J, with 4 bases between. As DNA, the CDR3 is TGTGCCAGCAGCTACCTCTACGAGCAGTACTTC. The encoded protein is CASSYLYEQYF.

This clone was counted a few times. V is TRBV4-1 and J is TRBJ1-1; D is uncertain. CDR3 size: 14 residues. Germline values: CDR1 MGHRA, CDR2 YSYEKL. Trimming removed 0 bases from V and 5 bases from J, with 10 bases in between. DNA of the CDR3: TGCGCCAGCAGCCAAGACCCCAGAGGGACTGAAGCTTTCTTT. It translates to CASSQDPRGTEAFF.

The chain links TRBV12-2 to TRBJ2-7; TRBD1 is the table's D call and was not checked against the DNA. TRBV12-2 is given as a pseudogene. The CDR3 extends over 16 amino acids. The CDR3 loop reads CASRFKASDSPYEQYF. CDR3 sequence (DNA): TGTGCAAGTCGCTTTAAGGCATCCGACAGCCCCTACGAGCAGTACTTC.

Here the CDR3 reads CASSIMLQGSNQPQHF. CDR3 in DNA: TGTGCCAGTAGTATAATGTTGCAGGGGAGCAATCAGCCCCAGCATTTT. The chain employs TRBV19 and TRBJ1-5; possibly TRBD1 for D (6 bases). CDR3 length equals 16 residues. With 2 bases removed from V and 1 base from J, the gap between germline ends came to 12 bases. Germline CDR1 LNHDA, CDR2 SQIVND (reference sequence).

Only one count was recorded for this clone. CDR3 nucleotide sequence: TGTGCCAGCAGCTTAAAAATGGGGGGTAGGACTGAAGCTTTCTTT. Translated, it gives CASSLKMGGRTEAFF. The chain uses TRBV11-1 and TRBJ1-1, with D perhaps TRBD1 (5 bases). Germline V gene data show CDR1 as SGHAT and CDR2 as FQDESV (reference sequence). V lost 2 bases and J 5 bases, leaving 15 bases between the germline ends. CDR3 length: 15 amino acids.

The CDR3 region has the DNA TGTGCCAGCAGTGCTACCTACGAGCAGTACTTC. Translating gives CASSATYEQYF. This chain uses TRBV2 with TRBJ2-7; D remains unclear. The CDR3 has 11 amino acids. Deletions cut 4 bases from V and 2 bases from J, with 3 bases between. Germline values: CDR1 SNHLY, CDR2 FYNNEI.

CDR3 region: CASSLDRNTGELFF. DNA for the CDR3: TGTGCCAGCTCGCTGGACCGGAACACCGGGGAGCTGTTTTTT. The rearrangement links TRBV18 to TRBJ2-2; D uncertain. The germline CDR1 and CDR2 sequences are KGHSH and LQKENI. The CDR3 contains 14 residues. The V gene lost 6 bases and the J gene lost 1 base, with 9 bases spanning the gap.

This chain connects TRBV6-6 to TRBJ1-3; D is unresolved. Germline V gene data show CDR1 as MNHNY and CDR2 as SVGAGI (reference sequence). V lost 6 bases and J 4 bases, leaving 4 bases between the germline ends. CDR3 length: 11 amino acids. This CDR3 reads CASRRGNTIYF. In DNA, the CDR3 is TGTGCCAGCAGAAGGGGAAACACCATATATTTT.

The CDR3 reads CASSLVAGHNEQFF. DNA of the CDR3: TGCGCCAGCAGCTTGGTGGCAGGGCACAATGAGCAGTTCTTC. The chain couples TRBV5-1 to TRBJ2-1, with TRBD1 as a possible D gene (5 bases). Germline V lookup: CDR1 SGHRS, CDR2 YFSETQ. The CDR3 is 14 amino acids. The ends were cut back, 0 bases at V and 5 bases at J, with 9 bases in the middle.

The V call is TRBV28, the J call TRBJ1-5; 7 positions agree with TRBD1. CDR3 length equals 15 residues. Germline V gene sequence: CDR1 MDHEN, CDR2 SYDVKM. Trimming took 5 bases from V and 6 from J; bases not matched to a gene: 10. CDR3 nucleotides: TGTGCCAGCAGTGGGGAAACAGGGGTGGGTCAGCCCCAGCATTTT. This gives the protein CASSGETGVGQPQHF.

The chain recombines TRBV5-4 with TRBJ2-1, with a possible D match to TRBD2 (6 bases). Trimming removed 4 bases from V and 4 bases from J, with 18 bases in between. From germline, CDR1 is SGHNT and CDR2 YYREEE (reference sequence). The CDR3 length is 16 residues. The CDR3 spells CASSRPRLGLYNEQFF. CDR3 DNA: TGTGCCAGCAGCCGACCCCGACTAGGCCTTTACAATGAGCAGTTCTTC.

The chain links TRBV4-1 to TRBJ1-5, with TRBD1 as a possible D gene (6 bases). The CDR3 sequence is 15 residues long. From germline, CDR1 is MGHRA and CDR2 YSYEKL. The V end lost 2 bases, the J end lost 4 bases, and 12 bases lay between the germline ends. CDR3: CASSQFPGQNQPQHF. The CDR3 DNA reads TGCGCCAGCAGCCAATTTCCTGGACAGAATCAGCCCCAGCATTTT.

The V call is TRBV5-1, the J call TRBJ2-1; D possibly corresponds to TRBD2 (5 bases). With 3 bases removed from V and 0 bases from J, the gap between germline ends came to 16 bases. The V gene's germline CDR1 is SGHRS and CDR2 YFSETQ. The CDR3 loop spans 17 amino acids. The CDR3 spells CASSSRSPRDSYNEQFF. The CDR3 region has the DNA TGCGCCAGCAGCTCCCGATCACCCCGGGACTCCTACAATGAGCAGTTCTTC. Full variable domain (rest looked up from reference TRBV5-1 and TRBJ2-1): KAGVTQTPRYLIKTRGQQVTLSCSPISGHRSVSWYQQTPGQGLQFLFEYFSETQRNKGNFPGRFSGRQFSNSRSEMNVSTLELGDSALYLCASSSRSPRDSYNEQFFGPGTRLTVL.

The chain is built from TRBV7-6 and TRBJ2-5; TRBD2 aligns across 10 bases. This CDR3 has 16 amino acids. In germline, CDR1 is SGHVS, CDR2 FNYEAQ. V lost 5 bases, J lost 1 base, and 7 bases stayed unmatched. The CDR3 here is CASSPTSGVIQETQYF. CDR3 DNA: TGTGCCAGCAGCCCAACTAGCGGGGTGATCCAAGAGACCCAGTACTTC.

This chain uses TRBV28 with TRBJ2-7; D is unclear. Looked up from germline, CDR1 is MDHEN and CDR2 is SYDVKM. V gave up 10 bases and J gave up 2 bases, with 18 bases separating them. The CDR3 covers 14 residues. The chain's CDR3 is CAILGTASPYEQYF. As DNA, the CDR3 is TGTGCCATCCTAGGTACGGCTTCCCCCTACGAGCAGTACTTC.

The chain has TRBV30 and TRBJ1-1; D unresolved. The germline V and J ends were trimmed by 0 bases and 1 base, with 9 bases remaining between them. This CDR3 region has 14 residues. Germline V gene sequence: CDR1 GTSNPN, CDR2 SVGIG (reference sequence). The CDR3 region is CAWSVWEKNTEAFF. The CDR3 DNA follows: TGTGCCTGGAGTGTGTGGGAGAAGAACACTGAAGCTTTCTTT.

This chain connects TRBV27 to TRBJ2-3; D gene unclear. The CDR3 totals 12 residues. CDR1 and CDR2 (germline): MNHEY, SMNVEV (reference sequence). The V end was cut by 4 bases, the J end by 13 bases, with 15 bases between. Here the CDR3 DNA reads TGTGCCAGCAGTTCCGCTCTGCAGGCGGAGTATTTT. Protein product: CASSSALQAEYF.